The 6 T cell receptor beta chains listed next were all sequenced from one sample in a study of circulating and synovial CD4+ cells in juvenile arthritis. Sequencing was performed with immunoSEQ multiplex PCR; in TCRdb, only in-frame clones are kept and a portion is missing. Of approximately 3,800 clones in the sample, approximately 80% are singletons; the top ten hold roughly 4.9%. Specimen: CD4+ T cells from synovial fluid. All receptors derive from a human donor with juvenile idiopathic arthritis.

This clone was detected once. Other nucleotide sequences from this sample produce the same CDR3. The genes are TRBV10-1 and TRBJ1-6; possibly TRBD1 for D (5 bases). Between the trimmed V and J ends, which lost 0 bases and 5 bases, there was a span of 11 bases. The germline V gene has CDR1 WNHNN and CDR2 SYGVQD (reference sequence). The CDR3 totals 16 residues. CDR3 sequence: CASSESGQGNNSPLHF. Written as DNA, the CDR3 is TGCGCCAGCAGTGAGTCTGGGCAGGGCAATAATTCACCCCTCCACTTT.

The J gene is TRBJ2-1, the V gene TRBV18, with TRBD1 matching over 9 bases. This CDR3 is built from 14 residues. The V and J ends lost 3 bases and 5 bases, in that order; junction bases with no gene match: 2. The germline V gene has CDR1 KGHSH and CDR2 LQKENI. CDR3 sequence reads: CASSPGTGNNEQFF. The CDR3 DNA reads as TGTGCCAGCTCACCCGGGACAGGGAACAATGAGCAGTTCTTC.

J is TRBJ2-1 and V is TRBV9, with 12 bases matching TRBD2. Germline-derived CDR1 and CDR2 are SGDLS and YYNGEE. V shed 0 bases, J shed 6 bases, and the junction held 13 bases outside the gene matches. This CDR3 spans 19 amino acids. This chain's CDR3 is CASSVGERLAGGPSNEQFF. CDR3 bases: TGTGCCAGCAGCGTAGGGGAAAGGCTAGCGGGAGGGCCTTCCAATGAGCAGTTCTTC.

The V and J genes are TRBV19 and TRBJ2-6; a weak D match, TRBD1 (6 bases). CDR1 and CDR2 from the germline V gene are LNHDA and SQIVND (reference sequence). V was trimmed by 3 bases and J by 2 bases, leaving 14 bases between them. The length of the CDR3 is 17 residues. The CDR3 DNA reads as TGTGCCAGTAGTATCGTGGGGACACCGGCTGGGGCCAACGTCCTGACTTTC. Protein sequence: CASSIVGTPAGANVLTF.

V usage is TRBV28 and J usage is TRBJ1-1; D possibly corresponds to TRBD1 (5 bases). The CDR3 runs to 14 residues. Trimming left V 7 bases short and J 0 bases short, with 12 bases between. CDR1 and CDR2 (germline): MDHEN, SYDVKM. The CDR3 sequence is CASTSWGVNTEAFF. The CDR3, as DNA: TGTGCCAGCACCAGTTGGGGGGTGAACACTGAAGCTTTCTTT.

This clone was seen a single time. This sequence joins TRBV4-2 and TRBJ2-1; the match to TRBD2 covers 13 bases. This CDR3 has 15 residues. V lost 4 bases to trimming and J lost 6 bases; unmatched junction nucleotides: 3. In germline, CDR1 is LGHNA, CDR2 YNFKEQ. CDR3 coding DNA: TGTGCCAGCAGCCGCACTAGCGGGGGGGCCAATGAGCAGTTCTTC. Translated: CASSRTSGGANEQFF.